This TCR beta chain is from a study of blood T cell repertoires in COVID-19. TCRdb keeps only in-frame clones here, not all; method: immunoSEQ multiplex PCR. The sample has about 400,000 clones; roughly 88% are singletons. CDR3 length: 14 residues. Unmatched junction bases numbered 7, after V lost 0 bases and J lost 8 bases. Germline V CDR1 and CDR2: SGHNT, YYREEE (reference sequence). The chain is built from TRBV5-4 and TRBJ1-2; TRBD1 aligns across 7 bases. The material sequenced was PBMCs or T cells enriched from blood (not recorded which). The receptor comes from a woman in her forties with acute COVID-19. The CDR3 loop reads CASSLGDRVRGYTF. The CDR3 DNA reads TGTGCCAGCAGCTTGGGAGACAGGGTGCGGGGCTACACCTTC.